Shown below are 15 T cell receptor beta chains from a single sample sequenced in a study of CD8 T cells in acute hepatitis C reinfection. Time point here: naive CD8 control sorted from an acute-time-point sample. This table comes from immunoSEQ multiplex PCR, and its TCRdb copy is limited to in-frame clones, with some not included. This table holds 30,000 to 40,000 clones, more than 75% found once. Source material: naive CD8+ T cells from PBMCs. These receptors were collected from a man aged 25 to 40 with chronic hepatitis C.

The chain couples TRBV4-1 to TRBJ2-7; D is possibly TRBD1 (6 bases). The CDR3 is 14 amino acids. From germline, CDR1 is MGHRA and CDR2 YSYEKL. V was clipped by 4 bases and J by 6 bases, with 16 bases between them. CDR3 sequence reads: CASSPSRGFGEQYF. The CDR3 DNA follows: TGCGCCAGCAGCCCATCCAGGGGTTTTGGCGAGCAGTACTTC.

The CDR3 is CASSVNRGRDTEAFF. CDR3 sequence (DNA): TGTGCCAGCAGCGTAAACAGGGGGCGGGACACTGAAGCTTTCTTT. This chain joins TRBV9 and TRBJ1-1, with 9 bases that match TRBD1. Trimming took 1 base from V and 3 from J; bases not matched to a gene: 4. Germline loops: CDR1 SGDLS, CDR2 YYNGEE. The CDR3 runs to 15 residues. The complete variable domain, with remaining parts taken from reference TRBV9 and TRBJ1-1, reads DSGVTQTPKHLITATGQRVTLRCSPRSGDLSVYWYQQSLDQGLQFLIQYYNGEERAKGNILERFSAQQFPDLHSELNLSSLELGDSALYFCASSVNRGRDTEAFFGQGTRLTVV.

The chain joins TRBV9 to TRBJ2-3; no firm D call. Germline loops: CDR1 SGDLS, CDR2 YYNGEE. Trimming pared 0 bases from V and 3 bases from J, leaving 8 bases between. This CDR3 spans 14 amino acids. The CDR3 sequence: CASSVVASTDTQYF. The CDR3 DNA is TGTGCCAGCAGCGTAGTGGCGAGTACAGATACGCAGTATTTT.

This sequence joins TRBV9 and TRBJ2-1; D may be TRBD2 (5 bases). This CDR3 region has 13 residues. Per the germline V gene, CDR1 is SGDLS and CDR2 is YYNGEE. Deletions cut 4 bases from V and 8 bases from J, with 13 bases between. The CDR3 here is CASSQEVGHEQFF. The CDR3, as DNA: TGTGCCAGCAGCCAGGAGGTGGGCCATGAGCAGTTCTTC.

This sequence joins TRBV4-2 and TRBJ2-1, with D hard to call. This CDR3 region has 12 residues. In germline, CDR1 is LGHNA, CDR2 YNFKEQ. With 5 bases removed from V and 9 bases from J, the gap between germline ends came to 11 bases. For the CDR3, the DNA is TGTGCCAGCAGCTTTGGAGCCAGTGAGCAGTTCTTC. Encoded protein: CASSFGASEQFF.

This clone has just one count. The V call is TRBV15, the J call TRBJ2-1, with D tentatively TRBD1 or TRBD2 (5 bases each). V lost 9 bases and J 6 bases, leaving 12 bases between the germline ends. Germline V gives CDR1 LNHNV, CDR2 YYDKDF (reference sequence). The CDR3 consists of 12 residues. Here the CDR3 DNA reads TGTGCCACGACCGGGACCGTCAATGAGCAGTTCTTC. Protein product: CATTGTVNEQFF.

This chain connects TRBV19 to TRBJ2-1, with 8 positions matching TRBD2. V lost 5 bases to trimming and J lost 9 bases; unmatched junction nucleotides: 6. The CDR3 runs to 13 residues. Germline V gives CDR1 LNHDA, CDR2 SQIVND (reference sequence). The CDR3 sequence is CASSAGGAGEQFF. The CDR3 nucleotides are TGTGCCAGTAGTGCCGGGGGGGCGGGTGAGCAGTTCTTC. Using reference TRBV19 and TRBJ2-1 for the parts outside the CDR3, the full variable domain is DGGITQSPKYLFRKEGQNVTLSCEQNLNHDAMYWYRQDPGQGLRLIYYSQIVNDFQKGDIAEGYSVSREKKESFPLTVTSAQKNPTAFYLCASSAGGAGEQFFGPGTRLTVL.

The chain has TRBV19 and TRBJ2-7, with 7 bases matching TRBD1. CDR1 is LNHDA and CDR2 is SQIVND in the germline V gene (reference sequence). V was clipped by 5 bases and J by 2 bases; unmatched bases: 3. This CDR3 comprises 13 residues. CDR3: CASSFQGAYEQYF. The CDR3 nucleotides are TGTGCCAGTAGTTTTCAGGGGGCCTACGAGCAGTACTTC. Full variable domain (outside the CDR3, taken from reference TRBV19 and TRBJ2-7): DGGITQSPKYLFRKEGQNVTLSCEQNLNHDAMYWYRQDPGQGLRLIYYSQIVNDFQKGDIAEGYSVSREKKESFPLTVTSAQKNPTAFYLCASSFQGAYEQYFGPGTRLTVT.

About this clone itself: The junction does not match germline at one end; this may be a read error. This chain joins TRBV7-7 and TRBJ2-1; TRBD1 agrees at 9 bases. The CDR3 runs to 15 residues. Germline V gene sequence: CDR1 SSHAT, CDR2 FNYEAQ (reference sequence). The CDR3 bases are TGTGCTAGCAGCCAAGACAGGGGGGCCTACAATGAGCAGTTCTTC. This codes for CASSQDRGAYNEQFF.

This chain joins TRBV7-9 and TRBJ1-5, with D hard to call. The V end was cut by 5 bases, the J end by 0 bases, with 8 bases between. The V gene's germline CDR1 is SEHNR and CDR2 FQNEAQ (reference sequence). The CDR3 runs 14 residues. The CDR3 bases are TGTGCCAGCAGCAATAGAAATAGCAATCAGCCCCAGCATTTT. It yields the protein CASSNRNSNQPQHF.

This chain connects TRBV19 to TRBJ2-7; D gene unclear. Germline V gene data show CDR1 as LNHDA and CDR2 as SQIVND (reference sequence). This CDR3 region has 11 residues. V was clipped by 3 bases and J by 4 bases, with 4 bases between them. Here the CDR3 reads CASSMGYEQYF. In nucleotides, the CDR3 is TGTGCCAGTAGTATGGGATACGAGCAGTACTTC.

This clone was detected once. The chain couples TRBV11-2 to TRBJ1-2; 9 nucleotides line up with TRBD1. V lost 5 bases, J lost 5 bases, and 3 bases stayed unmatched. The CDR3 has 13 residues. Germline values: CDR1 SGHAT, CDR2 FQNNGV. In DNA, the CDR3 is TGTGCCAGCAGCCCTGGGACAGGGTATGGCTACACCTTC. Protein sequence: CASSPGTGYGYTF.

The rearrangement joins TRBV7-9 to TRBJ1-4, with D unclear. The CDR3 is 15 amino acids. Germline values: CDR1 SEHNR, CDR2 FQNEAQ (reference sequence). V shed 5 bases and J shed 3 bases, with 13 bases lying between them. CDR3 loop: CASSPPRWANEKLFF. CDR3 nucleotide sequence: TGTGCCAGCAGCCCACCCCGGTGGGCTAATGAAAAACTGTTTTTT.

The chain links TRBV7-9 to TRBJ2-4; the match to TRBD1 covers 9 bases. Losses at the gene ends were 5 bases for V and 7 bases for J; bases not matched to a gene: 3. Germline V lookup: CDR1 SEHNR, CDR2 FQNEAQ (reference sequence). CDR3 length: 13 residues. The CDR3 sequence is CASSQQGANIQYF. DNA for the CDR3: TGTGCCAGCAGCCAACAGGGGGCGAACATTCAGTACTTC.

V and J are TRBV11-2 and TRBJ1-4; D is unresolved. Germline V gene sequence: CDR1 SGHAT, CDR2 FQNNGV. With 0 bases removed from V and 8 bases from J, the gap between germline ends came to 13 bases. The length of the CDR3 is 15 residues. CDR3 DNA: TGTGCCAGCAGCTTAGATCGTAGGGCGGGGGAAAAACTGTTTTTT. It codes for CASSLDRRAGEKLFF.